These 13 T cell receptor beta chains were all obtained from the same sample, sequenced in a study of technical replicates of blood from a few donors. This table comes from immunoSEQ multiplex PCR, and its TCRdb copy is limited to in-frame clones, with some not included. The table has more than 65,000 clones, roughly four fifths seen once. The specimen was PBMCs. The source of these receptors is a human donor in good health. Some clones in this sample may be carry-over from other donors' samples.

The chain joins TRBV7-9 to TRBJ2-7; D gene ambiguous. V lost 2 bases and J 0 bases, leaving 11 bases between the germline ends. This CDR3 contains 15 residues. CDR1 SEHNR and CDR2 FQNEAQ come from the germline V gene (reference sequence). The CDR3 DNA reads TGTGCCAGCAGCTTACGGCGCGGTTACTCCTACGAGCAGTACTTC. As protein: CASSLRRGYSYEQYF.

V usage is TRBV5-1 and J usage is TRBJ2-5; D might be TRBD1 (7 bases). V lost 4 bases to trimming and J lost 4 bases, with 17 bases between them. Germline CDR1 and CDR2: SGHRS and YFSETQ. The length of the CDR3 is 15 residues. The CDR3 is CASSPPPGGRETQYF. CDR3 DNA sequence: TGCGCCAGCAGCCCCCCGCCAGGGGGGCGAGAGACCCAGTACTTC.

This rearrangement joins TRBV6-5 to TRBJ1-1, with no clear D. V lost 0 bases to trimming and J lost 1 base, with 9 bases between them. In germline, CDR1 is MNHEY, CDR2 SVGAGI. This CDR3 has 15 residues. CDR3 sequence reads: CASSYSRGGNTEAFF. CDR3 sequence (DNA): TGTGCCAGCAGTTACTCCCGCGGCGGGAACACTGAAGCTTTCTTT.

The chain combines TRBV5-6 with TRBJ2-7; a possible D gene is TRBD2 (5 bases). V was clipped by 4 bases and J by 4 bases, with 15 bases between them. The CDR3 length is 14 residues. Looked up from germline, CDR1 is SGHDT and CDR2 is YYEEEE. The CDR3 sequence is CASSRTRVVYEQYF. CDR3 coding DNA: TGTGCCAGCAGCCGAACTAGGGTAGTTTACGAGCAGTACTTC.

This clone came up once. J is TRBJ2-1 and V is TRBV4-1; D unclear. The V end was cut by 4 bases, the J end by 7 bases, with 8 bases between. CDR1 and CDR2 from the germline V gene are MGHRA and YSYEKL. The CDR3 consists of 12 residues. CDR3 bases: TGCGCCAGCAGCCCAATGAGGAATGAGCAGTTCTTC. Translation gives CASSPMRNEQFF.

V gene TRBV11-2 combines with J gene TRBJ2-7; no clear D. Germline V gene data show CDR1 as SGHAT and CDR2 as FQNNGV. This CDR3 region has 13 residues. V lost 2 bases to trimming and J lost 3 bases, with 8 bases between them. The CDR3 DNA reads TGTGCCAGCAGCTTAACTACCGGCTACGAGCAGTACTTC. As protein: CASSLTTGYEQYF.

The chain has TRBV7-2 and TRBJ2-1; the match to TRBD2 covers 12 bases. Germline CDR1 and CDR2: SGHTA and FQGNSA. The CDR3 is 15 residues long. V trimming: 4 bases; J trimming: 2 bases; junction bases outside the gene matches: 0. The CDR3 nucleotides are TGTGCCAGCAGCTCTAGCGGGGGGGCCTACAATGAGCAGTTCTTC. As protein: CASSSSGGAYNEQFF.

This CDR3 reads CASSLVAGDTDTQYF. The DNA of the CDR3 is TGCGCCAGCAGCCTCGTAGCGGGGGACACAGATACGCAGTATTTT. The V call is TRBV4-1, the J call TRBJ2-3, with 9 positions matching TRBD2. V was clipped by 4 bases and J by 2 bases; unmatched bases: 4. This CDR3 spans 15 amino acids. In germline, CDR1 is MGHRA, CDR2 YSYEKL.

This sequence joins TRBV29-1 and TRBJ2-1; TRBD2 is a possible D gene (5 bases). Trimming stripped 0 bases from V and 8 bases from J, with 26 bases between. Germline CDR1 reads SQVTM; CDR2 reads ANQGSEA. This CDR3 has 18 residues. For the CDR3, the DNA is TGCAGCGTTGAAGATCAGGATAGGGTTGCATCCCGGGGTGATGAGCAGTTCTTC. Its protein product is CSVEDQDRVASRGDEQFF.

V gene TRBV4-2 combines with J gene TRBJ1-1; D ambiguous. The CDR3 spans 12 residues. V dropped 3 bases and J dropped 6 bases, with 8 bases sitting between them. CDR1 is LGHNA and CDR2 is YNFKEQ in the germline V gene. Written as DNA, the CDR3 is TGTGCCAGCAGCCATGACTTTTCTGAAGCTTTCTTT. Translated, it gives CASSHDFSEAFF.

This chain's CDR3 is CASSYSMKGAGYGYTF. CDR3 coding DNA: TGTGCCAGCAGTTACTCGATGAAGGGGGCGGGCTATGGCTACACCTTC. This sequence joins TRBV6-5 and TRBJ1-2; 7 bases are shared with TRBD1. CDR1 is MNHEY and CDR2 is SVGAGI in the germline V gene. The CDR3 length is 16 residues. Trimming took 0 bases from V and 4 from J; bases not matched to a gene: 8.

V gene TRBV14 combines with J gene TRBJ1-1; D gene uncertain. Germline values: CDR1 SGHDN, CDR2 FVKESK. The ends were cut back, 3 bases at V and 1 base at J, with 6 bases in the middle. There are 13 residues in the CDR3. CDR3 nucleotides: TGTGCCAGCAGCCACAATAGGAACACTGAAGCTTTCTTT. Protein sequence: CASSHNRNTEAFF.

The chain has TRBV29-1 and TRBJ1-1; the match to TRBD1 covers 9 bases. V was clipped by 6 bases and J by 4 bases; unmatched bases: 6. The CDR3 is 13 amino acids. The germline gives CDR1 SQVTM, CDR2 ANQGSEA. The DNA for the CDR3 is TGCAGCGTACCCGGACAGGGGACCACTGAAGCTTTCTTT. Translating gives CSVPGQGTTEAFF.